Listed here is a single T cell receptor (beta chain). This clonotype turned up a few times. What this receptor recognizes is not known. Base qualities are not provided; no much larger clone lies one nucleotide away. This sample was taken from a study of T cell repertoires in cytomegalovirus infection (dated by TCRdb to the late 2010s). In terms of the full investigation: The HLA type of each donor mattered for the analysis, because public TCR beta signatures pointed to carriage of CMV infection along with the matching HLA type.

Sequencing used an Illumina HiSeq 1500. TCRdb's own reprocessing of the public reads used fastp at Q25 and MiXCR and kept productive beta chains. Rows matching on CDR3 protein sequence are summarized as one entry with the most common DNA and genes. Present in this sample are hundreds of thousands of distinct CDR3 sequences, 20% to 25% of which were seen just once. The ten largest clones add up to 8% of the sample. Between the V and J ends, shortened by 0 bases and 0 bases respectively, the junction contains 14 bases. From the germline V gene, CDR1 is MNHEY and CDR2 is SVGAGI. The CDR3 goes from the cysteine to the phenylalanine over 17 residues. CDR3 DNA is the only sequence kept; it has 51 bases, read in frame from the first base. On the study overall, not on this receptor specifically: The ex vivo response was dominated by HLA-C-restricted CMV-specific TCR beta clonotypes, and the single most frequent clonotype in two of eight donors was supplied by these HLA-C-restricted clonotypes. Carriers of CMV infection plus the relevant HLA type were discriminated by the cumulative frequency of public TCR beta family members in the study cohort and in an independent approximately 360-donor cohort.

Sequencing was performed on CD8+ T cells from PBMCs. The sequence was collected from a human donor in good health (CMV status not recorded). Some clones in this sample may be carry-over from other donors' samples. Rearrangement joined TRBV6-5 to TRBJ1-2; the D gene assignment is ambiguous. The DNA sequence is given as TGTGCCAGCAGTTACTCTGCCCTCATAGGCCCTAACTATGGCTACACCTTC. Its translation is CASSYSALIGPNYGYTF.